This T cell receptor (beta chain) came from a study of T cell responses to AZD1222 COVID-19 vaccine (dated by TCRdb to 2020 to 2022). As for the study more broadly: AZD1222 recipients given second doses at about 4 weeks or at about 12 weeks were pooled, since spike-specific TCR depth and breadth were not found to differ between the two schedules. TCR sequencing covered roughly 230 trial participants: 200 to 220 given two doses of AZD1222 and 26 given two doses of MenACWY control vaccine. Trial participants were enrolled into age subgroups of 18-55, 56-69 and 70-plus years, which contained approximately 150, 28 and 58 TCR-sequenced participants, respectively. Overall results and qualifications from the work: In the small 56-69-year group, the increase in depth fell short of significance, most likely because of low power. Because no samples from the day 14 peak response were available, repertoires could be characterized only after the peak T cell response. Reportedly, almost half of the unique spike-specific TCRs recognized epitopes lying outside the regions that are mutated in the B.1.351 and B.1.1.7 variants. After two AZD1222 doses, spike-specific TCR breadth and depth were significantly higher than at day 0 and than in MenACWY recipients. The whole spike protein was spanned by vaccine-associated CD4 TCRs, and dominant responses were seen in regions 160-218 and 743-854. Participants were mostly white British and included more females than males, and it was suggested by the authors that clonal diversity may have been underestimated. Conclusions about previously exposed vaccinees are limited, since just six AZD1222 recipients were seropositive for SARS-CoV-2 at baseline.

The CDR3 regions of human TCRbeta chains were analyzed by immunosequencing. The source study handled its data this way. TCRs in the repertoires were matched against a reference library of SARS-CoV-2-specific TCRs that had been generated with the MIRA antigen-specificity platform. Breadth was defined as the fraction of unique TCRs that were SARS-CoV-2-associated. Depth was defined as the fraction of total T cells that were SARS-CoV-2-associated. Using the MIRA data, each spike-specific TCR was mapped to the spike region that the TCR reacts to and placed in a CD4 or CD8 class. Log10-transformed breadth and depth values were compared by one-way ANOVA with Sidak's multiple comparisons tests. TCRdb holds this immuneACCESS table with in-frame rearrangements only. Some clones are missing; in checked studies, unresolved V genes explain under half, and the rest has no known cause. D and trimming come from the DNA, and the V and J calls and clone size come from that table. The sample yields approximately 130,000 clones; approximately 92% were counted once. The ten largest clones add up to approximately 1% of the sample.

Taken with the paper, the label for time point translates to: baseline before first vaccination. Vaccinee samples were obtained from the UK trials COV001 and COV002, which included a single-blind randomized controlled phase 2/3 trial of AZD1222 (ChAdOx1 nCoV-19) in healthy adults. For TCRbeta chain sequencing, PBMC samples from trial participants were taken at day 0 and at day 28 after the second dose. The germline V gene (reference sequence) yields LNHDA for CDR1 and SQIVND for CDR2. V drops 2 bases and J drops 5 bases, leaving 15 bases in between. Including cysteine and phenylalanine, the CDR3 has 15 amino acids. Only the CDR3 DNA stays, 45 bases, in frame from base 1. Concerning this clone: No antigen is known for it. There are no base qualities to consult, and no much larger clone falls within one base.

The sequence was obtained from an adult in good health. The V and J segments used are TRBV19 and TRBJ2-5; the D gene is possibly TRBD1, with 6 bases matching. Specimen: peripheral blood, collected on day 0 of AZD1222 vaccination. DNA sequence: TGTGCCAGTAGTATACAGGGGAAGTCGGGGGAGACCCAGTACTTC. Protein translation: CASSIQGKSGETQYF.